Below are 2 T cell receptor beta chains sequenced from a single sample in a study of blood T cell repertoires in COVID-19. Clones were sequenced by immunoSEQ multiplex PCR, and TCRdb holds only the in-frame ones, with some missing. Of about 310,000 clones in the sample, 70% to 90% are singletons; the top ten hold roughly 8.9%. Source material: PBMCs or T cells enriched from blood (not recorded which). The receptors were gathered from a woman aged 35 to 49 who had recovered from COVID-19.

The chain uses TRBV11-3 and TRBJ2-2, with D tentatively TRBD2 (7 bases). CDR1 and CDR2 (germline): SGHNT, YENEEA. The CDR3 has 17 residues. The V and J ends lost 6 bases and 1 base respectively, with 18 bases between them. In DNA form, the CDR3 reads TGTGCCAGCAGAACACGTCGGGGGGCAATGAACACCGGGGAGCTGTTTTTT. It encodes CASRTRRGAMNTGELFF.

The rearrangement joins TRBV7-2 to TRBJ1-1; 7 positions match TRBD1. This CDR3 has 14 residues. Germline values: CDR1 SGHTA, CDR2 FQGNSA. Trimming cost V 6 bases and J 3 bases; bases outside gene matches: 7. As DNA, the CDR3 is TGTGCCAGCAGTTCAACAGGGGAGCACACTGAAGCTTTCTTT. Amino acids: CASSSTGEHTEAFF.